This T cell receptor beta chain is from a study of radiotherapy plus CTLA-4 blockade in lung cancer. Regarding the study as a whole: Best predicting response, reportedly, were early blood T cell clone dynamics, with interferon-beta. Following radiotherapy plus ipilimumab, tumor-derived TCR clones expanded in the blood.

The CDR3 contains 13 residues. The repertoire was sequenced with immunoSEQ multiplex PCR; TCRdb's copy has only in-frame clones and lacks some. The data contain about 64,000 clones, approximately 67% of them singletons. Only a few counts were recorded for this clone. Its antigen is currently unknown. The chain employs TRBV21-1 and TRBJ2-7; TRBD2, the table's D call, was not compared with the DNA. TRBV21-1 is tagged as a pseudogene. This clonotype was obtained from a human donor with non-small cell lung cancer whose response to radiotherapy plus ipilimumab could not be evaluated. The sample consisted of peripheral blood, taken from a patient treated with radiotherapy plus ipilimumab. CDR3 region: CASCRGSSYEQYF. The CDR3 nucleotides read TGTGCCAGCTGTCGAGGCAGCTCCTACGAGCAGTACTTC.